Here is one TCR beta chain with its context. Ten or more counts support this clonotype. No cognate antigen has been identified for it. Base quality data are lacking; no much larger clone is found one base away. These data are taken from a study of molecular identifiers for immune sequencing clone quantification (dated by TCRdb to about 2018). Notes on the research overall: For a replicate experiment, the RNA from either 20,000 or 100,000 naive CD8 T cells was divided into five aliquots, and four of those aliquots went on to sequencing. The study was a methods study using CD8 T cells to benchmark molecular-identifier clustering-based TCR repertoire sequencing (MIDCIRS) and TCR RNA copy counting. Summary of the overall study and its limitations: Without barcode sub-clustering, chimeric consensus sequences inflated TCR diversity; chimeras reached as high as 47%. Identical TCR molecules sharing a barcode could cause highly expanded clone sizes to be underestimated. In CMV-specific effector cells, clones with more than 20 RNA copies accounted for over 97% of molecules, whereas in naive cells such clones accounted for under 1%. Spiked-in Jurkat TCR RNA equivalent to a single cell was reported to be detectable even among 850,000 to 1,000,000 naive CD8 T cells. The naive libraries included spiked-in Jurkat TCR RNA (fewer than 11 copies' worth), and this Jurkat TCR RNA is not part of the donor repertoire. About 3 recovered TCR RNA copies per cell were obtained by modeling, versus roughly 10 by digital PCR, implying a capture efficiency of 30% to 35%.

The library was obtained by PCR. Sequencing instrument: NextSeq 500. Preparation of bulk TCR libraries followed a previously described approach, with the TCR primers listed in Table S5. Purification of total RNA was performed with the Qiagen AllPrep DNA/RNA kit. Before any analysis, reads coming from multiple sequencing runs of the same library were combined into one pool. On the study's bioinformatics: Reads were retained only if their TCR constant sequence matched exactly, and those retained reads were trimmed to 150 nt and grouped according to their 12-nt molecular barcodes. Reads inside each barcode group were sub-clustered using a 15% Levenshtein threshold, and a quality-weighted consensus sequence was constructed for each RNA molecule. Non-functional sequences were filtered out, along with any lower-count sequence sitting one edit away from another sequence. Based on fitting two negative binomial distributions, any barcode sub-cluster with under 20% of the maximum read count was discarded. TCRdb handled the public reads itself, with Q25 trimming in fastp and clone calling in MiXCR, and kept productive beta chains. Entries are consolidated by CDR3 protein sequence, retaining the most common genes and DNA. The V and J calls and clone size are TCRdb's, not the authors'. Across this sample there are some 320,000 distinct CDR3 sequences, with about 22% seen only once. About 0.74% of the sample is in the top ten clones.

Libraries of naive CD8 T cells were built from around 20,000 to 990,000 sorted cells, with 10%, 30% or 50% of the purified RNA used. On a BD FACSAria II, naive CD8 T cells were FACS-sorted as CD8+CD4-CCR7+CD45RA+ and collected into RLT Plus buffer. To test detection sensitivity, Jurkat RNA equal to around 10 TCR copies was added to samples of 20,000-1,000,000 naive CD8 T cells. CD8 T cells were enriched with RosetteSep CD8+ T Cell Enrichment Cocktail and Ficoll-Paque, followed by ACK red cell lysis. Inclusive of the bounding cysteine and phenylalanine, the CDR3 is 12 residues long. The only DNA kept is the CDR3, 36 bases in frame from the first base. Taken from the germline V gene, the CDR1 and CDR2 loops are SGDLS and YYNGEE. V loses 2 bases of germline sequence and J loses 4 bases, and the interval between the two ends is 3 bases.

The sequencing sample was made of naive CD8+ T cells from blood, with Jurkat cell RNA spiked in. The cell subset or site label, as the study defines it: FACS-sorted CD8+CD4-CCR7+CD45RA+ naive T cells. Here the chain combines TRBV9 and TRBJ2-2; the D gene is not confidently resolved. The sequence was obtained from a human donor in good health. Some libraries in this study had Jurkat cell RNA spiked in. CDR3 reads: CASSVVTGELFF. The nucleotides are TGTGCCAGCAGCGTGGTCACCGGGGAGCTGTTTTTT.